This TCR beta chain was sequenced during a study of T-cell memory formation after mild COVID-19. Study-level points and caveats: Chiefly within CM and EM were the contracting CD4+ clones; CD8+ ones were within EMRA. The finding that pre-infection memory included some responding clones suggested that cross-reactive memory joined.

The V and J ends lost 2 bases and 4 bases respectively, with 11 bases between them. Germline assignment: CDR1 MNHNY and CDR2 SVGAGI (reference sequence). The CDR3 totals 14 residues. Regarding this clonotype: Its specificity is unknown.

TCRdb ran MiXCR on the 5' RACE reads and lists one entry per CDR3 protein. Of roughly 160,000 distinct CDR3 sequences listed, more than 9% are singletons. The V call is TRBV6-6, the J call TRBJ2-5, with D perhaps TRBD1 or TRBD2 (5 bases each). The receptor was isolated from a man younger than 35 who had mild COVID-19 (a few samples of this study predate the infection). Cell type and time point are not known. The sequencing sample was made of PBMCs or a T cell subset sorted from them (not recorded which). The CDR3, as DNA: TGTGCCAGCAGTTACCCGGGGCAGGGAGAGACCCAGTACTTC. As protein: CASSYPGQGETQYF.